The 13 T cell receptor beta chains in this list originate from one sample, sequenced in a study of radiotherapy plus CTLA-4 blockade in lung cancer. Clones were sequenced by immunoSEQ multiplex PCR, and TCRdb holds only the in-frame ones, with some missing. Among approximately 99,000 clones listed, approximately 86% were seen once. The sample was peripheral blood, taken from a patient treated with radiotherapy plus ipilimumab. All receptors derive from a human donor with non-small cell lung cancer that progressed on radiotherapy plus ipilimumab.

The chain is built from TRBV19 and TRBJ2-2; D is ambiguous. CDR3 length equals 13 residues. V lost 2 bases, J lost 4 bases, and 5 bases lay in between. Per germline, CDR1 LNHDA and CDR2 SQIVND (reference sequence). The DNA for the CDR3 is TGTGCCAGTAGTATACTGACCACCGGGGAGCTGTTTTTT. Its translation: CASSILTTGELFF.

The chain is built from TRBV6-5 and TRBJ2-2; D is unresolved. Germline V CDR1 and CDR2: MNHEY, SVGAGI. CDR3 length equals 16 residues. Trimming cost V 4 bases and J 2 bases, with 14 bases left between them. For the CDR3, the DNA is TGTGCCAGCAGTTGGCGACAAACAGCCAACACCGGGGAGCTGTTTTTT. This sequence encodes CASSWRQTANTGELFF.

The genes are TRBV5-6 and TRBJ2-5, with TRBD1 identical over 7 bases. The CDR3 runs to 15 residues. Germline V gives CDR1 SGHDT, CDR2 YYEEEE. J gave up 1 base and V 5 bases, and 8 bases lay outside the gene matches. CDR3 in amino acids: CASSFRTGSQETQYF. As DNA, the CDR3 is TGTGCCAGCAGTTTCCGGACAGGCTCCCAAGAGACCCAGTACTTC.

This sequence joins TRBV18 and TRBJ2-3; D perhaps matches TRBD2 (5 bases). Germline loops: CDR1 KGHSH, CDR2 LQKENI. The CDR3 has 16 residues. The V gene lost 2 bases and the J gene lost 5 bases, with 17 bases spanning the gap. CDR3 in amino acids: CASSPVVAGRGDTQYF. Written as DNA, the CDR3 is TGTGCCAGCTCACCAGTTGTTGCAGGCCGGGGAGATACGCAGTATTTT.

The CDR3 loop is CASSPGTSGETQYF. In DNA, the CDR3 is TGTGCCAGCAGCCCGGGGACTAGCGGGGAGACCCAGTACTTC. This rearrangement joins TRBV5-8 to TRBJ2-5; 12 positions match TRBD2. Germline CDR1 and CDR2: SGHTS and YDEGEE. CDR3 length: 14 amino acids. V lost 4 bases and J lost 5; bases outside the gene matches: 3.

This clone was recorded a few times. The chain is built from TRBV2 and TRBJ2-2, with 10 nucleotides matching TRBD2. Germline V lookup: CDR1 SNHLY, CDR2 FYNNEI. Unmatched junction bases numbered 9, after V lost 1 base and J lost 7 bases. The CDR3 has 17 residues. The CDR3 DNA reads as TGTGCCAGCAGTGAAGACGGGACTAGCGATAAGGACGGGGAGCTGTTTTTT. This sequence encodes CASSEDGTSDKDGELFF.

The rearrangement links TRBV6-1 to TRBJ1-5; unclear D gene. Germline CDR1 and CDR2: MNHNS and SASEGT. The CDR3 loop spans 13 amino acids. V lost 3 bases and J 10 bases, leaving 13 bases between the germline ends. Written as DNA, the CDR3 is TGTGCCAGCAGTGACATCGGGCAGGCCCCCCAGCATTTT. This codes for CASSDIGQAPQHF.

This rearrangement joins TRBV7-9 to TRBJ2-7; the match to TRBD1 covers 11 bases. Per germline, CDR1 SEHNR and CDR2 FQNEAQ (reference sequence). There are 14 residues in the CDR3. Trimming took 3 bases from V and 4 from J; bases not matched to a gene: 2. The CDR3 is CASSFGTGGYEQYF. As DNA, the CDR3 is TGTGCCAGCAGCTTCGGGACAGGGGGGTACGAGCAGTACTTC.

The V and J genes are TRBV5-1 and TRBJ2-5; D assignment may be TRBD1 or TRBD2 (5 bases each). The CDR3 sequence is 17 residues long. From germline, CDR1 is SGHRS and CDR2 YFSETQ. The V gene lost 4 bases and the J gene lost 0 bases, with 19 bases spanning the gap. In DNA, the CDR3 is TGCGCCAGCAGCGCATGGGAGTTGTTGGACAACCAAGAGACCCAGTACTTC. Translated, it gives CASSAWELLDNQETQYF.

This clone was seen a handful of times. J is TRBJ1-5 and V is TRBV27, with a possible D match to TRBD1 (5 bases). The germline gives CDR1 MNHEY, CDR2 SMNVEV (reference sequence). The CDR3 totals 15 residues. The V and J ends lost 6 bases and 2 bases respectively, with 14 bases between them. The CDR3 spells CASRGTSRGNQPQHF. The CDR3 coding sequence is TGTGCCAGCAGGGGGACCTCAAGAGGCAATCAGCCCCAGCATTTT.

The J gene is TRBJ1-1, the V gene TRBV9; 7 positions agree with TRBD1. V dropped 0 bases and J dropped 6; count of bases not matched to a gene: 11. This CDR3 has 16 amino acids. Germline V gene lookup returns CDR1 SGDLS and CDR2 YYNGEE. CDR3 protein: CASSVGTGASEAEAFF. In nucleotides, the CDR3 is TGTGCCAGCAGCGTAGGCACAGGGGCCTCCGAAGCTGAAGCTTTCTTT.

The chain uses TRBV2 and TRBJ2-5; tentative D call: TRBD2 (6 bases). Germline CDR1 SNHLY, CDR2 FYNNEI. V gave up 6 bases and J gave up 4 bases, with 9 bases separating them. This CDR3 is 12 amino acids long. DNA for the CDR3: TGTGCCAGCAGACTAGCAGGAGAGACCCAGTACTTC. It codes for CASRLAGETQYF.

In its sample, this clone was seen once. The junction shows a germline mismatch at one end, possibly a read error. The chain employs TRBV6-1 and TRBJ2-1; either TRBD1 or TRBD2 may supply D (5 bases each). In germline, CDR1 is MNHNS, CDR2 SASEGT. This CDR3 region has 13 residues. CDR3: CASSEFRDRSLLF. The CDR3 region has the DNA TGTGCCAGCAGTGAATTCCGGGACCGATCTTTGCTCTTC.